A selection of T cell receptor beta chains follows, all from one sample in a study of monozygotic twins with inflammatory bowel disease. TCRdb re-called the 5' RACE reads and gives one entry per CDR3 protein, without DNA. This sample's table reports 300,000 to 350,000 distinct CDR3 sequences. The sample comprised blood. These receptors were obtained from a human donor with ulcerative colitis or Crohn's disease, or a healthy co-twin of an affected twin (not recorded which). Each CDR3 is given with its conserved first and last residue. Each record gives: CDR3 protein, V gene, J gene.

cdr3_aa: CASSGTDSTDTQYF; v_call: TRBV12-3/TRBV12-4; j_call: TRBJ2-3
cdr3_aa: CASSSRTSGINNEQFF; v_call: TRBV5-1; j_call: TRBJ2-1
cdr3_aa: CASLDSPYGYTF; v_call: TRBV19; j_call: TRBJ1-2
cdr3_aa: CASSPTWQGDTQYF; v_call: TRBV18; j_call: TRBJ2-3
cdr3_aa: CASSKKVGLRSSYNEQFF; v_call: TRBV21-1; j_call: TRBJ2-1
cdr3_aa: CASSQHSGGATGELFF; v_call: TRBV3-1; j_call: TRBJ2-2
cdr3_aa: CATSAPGRSGNTIYF; v_call: TRBV24-1; j_call: TRBJ1-3
cdr3_aa: CSARPLRGMNEKLFF; v_call: TRBV20-1; j_call: TRBJ1-4
cdr3_aa: CAISGTSGRTDTQYF; v_call: TRBV10-3; j_call: TRBJ2-3
cdr3_aa: CAISESRNQGDPQHF; v_call: TRBV10-3; j_call: TRBJ1-5
cdr3_aa: CASSPPSGTDTQYF; v_call: TRBV5-1; j_call: TRBJ2-3
cdr3_aa: CASSRMGVRGYTF; v_call: TRBV5-1; j_call: TRBJ1-2
cdr3_aa: CASRLTRVVPQHF; v_call: TRBV28; j_call: TRBJ1-5
cdr3_aa: CAISPGTSDSTDTQYF; v_call: TRBV10-3; j_call: TRBJ2-3
cdr3_aa: CASSLTSGRDEQFF; v_call: TRBV7-3; j_call: TRBJ2-1
cdr3_aa: CASSAGGPGTDTQYF; v_call: TRBV11-2; j_call: TRBJ2-3
cdr3_aa: CSVVLPTVYEQYF; v_call: TRBV29-1; j_call: TRBJ2-7
cdr3_aa: CSARGLATGTDTQYF; v_call: TRBV20-1; j_call: TRBJ2-3
cdr3_aa: CASSPGQDLYEQYF; v_call: TRBV5-1; j_call: TRBJ2-7
cdr3_aa: CATSGLAGVDEQFF; v_call: TRBV24-1; j_call: TRBJ2-1
cdr3_aa: CATSRYHQAGGDNEQFF; v_call: TRBV15; j_call: TRBJ2-1
cdr3_aa: CASSQGGELFF; v_call: TRBV3-1; j_call: TRBJ2-2
cdr3_aa: CASSYGVGEGTGELFF; v_call: TRBV6-5; j_call: TRBJ2-2
cdr3_aa: CASSPYGPPTDTQYF; v_call: TRBV7-2; j_call: TRBJ2-3
cdr3_aa: CASSPQGTSGRDTELAKNIQYF; v_call: TRBV13; j_call: TRBJ2-4
cdr3_aa: CSVEDTGLHGYTF; v_call: TRBV29-1; j_call: TRBJ1-2
cdr3_aa: CASTNTGLAGVLYF; v_call: TRBV6-1; j_call: TRBJ2-3
cdr3_aa: CASRSFRDRDGYTF; v_call: TRBV2; j_call: TRBJ1-2